This T cell receptor (beta chain) appears in the sequencing data of a study of T cell responses to AZD1222 COVID-19 vaccine. Findings of the study overall: Among the donors, most were white British and more were female, and clonal diversity was possibly underestimated. Vaccine-associated CD4 TCRs spanned spike, dominant at 160-218 and 743-854.

Whether given at about 4 or about 12 weeks, second doses were pooled. Sequencing was performed with immunoSEQ multiplex PCR; in TCRdb, only in-frame clones are kept and a portion is missing. The sample comprises about 150,000 clones, roughly 90% of which are singletons, and under 4.5% rests with the top ten. CDR1 is SGHTA, CDR2 FQGTGA, per germline. Trimming took 5 bases from V and 4 from J, leaving 14 bases between them. The CDR3 extends over 14 amino acids. Turning to this clone: Its antigen is currently unknown.

The receptor was derived from an adult who received the AZD1222 COVID-19 vaccine. This chain uses TRBV7-3 with TRBJ2-5; no reliable D call. The sequencing used peripheral blood, collected 28 days after the second AZD1222 dose. The CDR3 DNA sequence: TGTGCCAGCAGCCCATCTCGGGCGTCAGAGACCCAGTACTTC. It codes for CASSPSRASETQYF.